The source of this TCR beta chain is a study of read filtering for tumor transcriptome and immune sequencing. Study background: Patients were approximately 17 male and around 15 female, mean age approximately 70 years, range 47 to 80. DNase treatment preceded whole-transcriptome library preparation.

This clonotype was seen at least ten times. What it binds is not known. From approximately 430 ng of RNA, a library with molecular barcoded alpha/delta and beta/gamma adaptors was made. TCRdb reprocessed the reads via MiXCR and lists one record per CDR3 protein. The table includes tens of thousands of distinct CDR3 sequences, around 13% detected once. Study-level results: Sorted CD138-negative bone marrow cells were not purified T cells.

The CDR3 sequence is 13 residues long. Germline-derived CDR1 and CDR2 are MNHEY and SMNVEV (reference sequence). V was shortened by 4 bases and J by 2 bases, with 8 bases between the two germline ends. This chain connects TRBV27 to TRBJ2-5; no clear D gene. Material for sequencing was a population of CD138-negative cells sorted from bone marrow. The receptor was isolated from a donor at least 40 years old with multiple myeloma. The CDR3 bases are TGTGCCAGCAGTTGGGCGGTACAAGAGACCCAGTACTTC. It encodes CASSWAVQETQYF.